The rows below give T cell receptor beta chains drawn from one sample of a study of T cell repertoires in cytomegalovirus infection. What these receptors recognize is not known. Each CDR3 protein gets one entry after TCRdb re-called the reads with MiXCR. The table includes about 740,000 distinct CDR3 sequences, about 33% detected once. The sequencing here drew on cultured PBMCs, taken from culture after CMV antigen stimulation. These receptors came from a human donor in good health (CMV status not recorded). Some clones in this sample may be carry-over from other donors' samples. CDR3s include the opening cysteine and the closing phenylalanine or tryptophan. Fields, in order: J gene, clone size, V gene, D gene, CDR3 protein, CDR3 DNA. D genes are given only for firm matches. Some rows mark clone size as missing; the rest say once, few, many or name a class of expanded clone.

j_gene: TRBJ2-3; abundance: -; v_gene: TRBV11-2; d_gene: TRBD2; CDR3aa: CASSLEPGRVTDTQYF; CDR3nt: TGTGCCAGCAGCTTAGAACCCGGGAGGGTCACAGATACGCAGTATTTT
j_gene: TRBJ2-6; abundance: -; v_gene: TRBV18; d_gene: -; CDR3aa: CASSPTPGFSGANVLTF; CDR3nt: TGTGCCAGCTCACCAACTCCGGGTTTCTCTGGGGCCAACGTCCTGACTTTC
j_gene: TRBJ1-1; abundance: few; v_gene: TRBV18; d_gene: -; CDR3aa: CASSPETEMNTEAFF; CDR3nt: TGTGCCAGCTCACCCGAAACTGAAATGAACACTGAAGCTTTCTTT
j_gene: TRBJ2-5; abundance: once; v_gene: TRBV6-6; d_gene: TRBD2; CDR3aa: CASSYGLAGDQETQYF; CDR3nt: TGTGCCAGCAGTTACGGGTTAGCGGGGGACCAAGAGACCCAGTACTTC
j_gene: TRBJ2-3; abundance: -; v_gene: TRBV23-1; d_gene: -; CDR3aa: CASSQREEDTPYF; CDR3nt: TGCGCCAGCAGTCAGCGGGAAGAGGATACGCCGTATTTT
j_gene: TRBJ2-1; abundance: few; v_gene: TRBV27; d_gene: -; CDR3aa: CASSSGTSSSYNEQFF; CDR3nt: TGTGCCAGCAGCTCCGGGACGAGCAGCTCCTACAATGAGCAGTTCTTC
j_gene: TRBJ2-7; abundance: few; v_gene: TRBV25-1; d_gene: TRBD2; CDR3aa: CASRRAGGAYEQYF; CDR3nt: TGTGCCAGCAGGAGAGCGGGAGGGGCCTACGAGCAGTACTTC
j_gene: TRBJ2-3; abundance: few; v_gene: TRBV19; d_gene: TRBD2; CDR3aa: CASSKEPSGGPDTQYF; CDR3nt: TGTGCCAGTAGTAAAGAGCCTAGCGGGGGACCAGATACGCAGTATTTT
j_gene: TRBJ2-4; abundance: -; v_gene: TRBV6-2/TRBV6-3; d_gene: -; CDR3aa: CATHRGDENIQYF; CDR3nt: TGTGCCACCCACCGGGGTGATGAAAACATTCAGTACTTC
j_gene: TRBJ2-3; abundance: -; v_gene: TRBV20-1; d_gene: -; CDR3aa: CSARDGQRGTDTQYF; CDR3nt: TGCAGTGCTAGAGATGGCCAGCGGGGCACAGATACGCAGTATTTT
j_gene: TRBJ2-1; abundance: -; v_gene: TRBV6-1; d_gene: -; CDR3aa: CASSGTNEQFF; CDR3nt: TGTGCCAGCAGCGGGACCAATGAGCAGTTCTTC
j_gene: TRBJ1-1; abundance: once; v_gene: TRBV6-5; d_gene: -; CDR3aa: CASSHDTMNTEAFF; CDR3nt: TGTGCCAGCAGCCACGACACTATGAACACTGAAGCTTTCTTT
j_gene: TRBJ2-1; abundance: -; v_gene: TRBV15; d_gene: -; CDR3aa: CATSTFGSEQFF; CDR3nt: TGTGCCACCAGCACTTTCGGGAGTGAGCAGTTCTTC
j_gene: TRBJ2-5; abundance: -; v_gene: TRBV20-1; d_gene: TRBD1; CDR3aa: CSAPPAGGEETQYF; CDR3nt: TGCAGTGCCCCCCCGGCAGGGGGCGAGGAGACCCAGTACTTC
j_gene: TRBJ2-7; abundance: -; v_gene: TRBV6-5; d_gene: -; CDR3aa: CASSYSNGGPGDRQYF; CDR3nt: TGTGCCAGCAGTTACTCGAACGGGGGTCCCGGAGATAGGCAGTACTTC
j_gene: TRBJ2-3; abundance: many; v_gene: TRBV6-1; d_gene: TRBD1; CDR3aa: CASSLGQGRTDTQYF; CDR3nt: TGTGCCAGCAGTCTAGGACAGGGGCGGACAGATACGCAGTATTTT
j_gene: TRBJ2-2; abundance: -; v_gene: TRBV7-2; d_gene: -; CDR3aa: CASSLPGQNTGELFF; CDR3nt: TGTGCCAGCAGCTTGCCGGGACAAAACACCGGGGAGCTGTTTTTT